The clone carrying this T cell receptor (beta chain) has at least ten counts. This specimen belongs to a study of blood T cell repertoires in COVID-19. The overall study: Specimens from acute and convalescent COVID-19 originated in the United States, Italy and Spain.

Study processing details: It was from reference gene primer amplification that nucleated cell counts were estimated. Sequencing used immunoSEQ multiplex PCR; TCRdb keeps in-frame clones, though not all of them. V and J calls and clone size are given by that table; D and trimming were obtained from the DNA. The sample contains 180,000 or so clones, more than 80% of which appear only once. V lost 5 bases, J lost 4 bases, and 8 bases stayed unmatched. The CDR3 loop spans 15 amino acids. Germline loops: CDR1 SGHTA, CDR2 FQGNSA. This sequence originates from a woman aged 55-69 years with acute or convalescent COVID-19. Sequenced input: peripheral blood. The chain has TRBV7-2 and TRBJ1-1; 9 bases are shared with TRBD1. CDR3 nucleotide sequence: TGTGCCAGCAGCCTAAGACAGGGGGGCCCCACTGAAGCTTTCTTT. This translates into CASSLRQGGPTEAFF. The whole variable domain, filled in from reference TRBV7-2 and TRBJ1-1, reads GAGVSQSPSNKVTEKGKDVELRCDPISGHTALYWYRQSLGQGLEFLIYFQGNSAPDKSGLPSDRFSAERTGGSVSTLTIQRTQQEDSAVYLCASSLRQGGPTEAFFGQGTRLTVV.